This T cell receptor beta chain was sequenced for a study of cytomegalovirus exposure and HLA in healthy donors. CDR3 length: 14 amino acids. Trimming cost V 6 bases and J 4 bases; bases outside gene matches: 6. The germline V gene encodes CDR1 SNHLY and CDR2 FYNNEI. The PCR contained 60 Vbeta and 13 Jbeta primers. Assay: immunoSEQ multiplex PCR; the TCRdb copy retains only in-frame clones and omits some. The sample lists fewer than 90,000 clones; approximately 67% were seen once. This clonotype originated in a man aged 35 to 55 in good health and CMV-seropositive. The specimen sequenced was PBMCs. V usage is TRBV2 and J usage is TRBJ1-3, with 7 bases identical to TRBD1. Written as DNA, the CDR3 is TGTGCCAGCAGCCTCCAGGGGGTCGGAAACACCATATATTTT. Translation gives CASSLQGVGNTIYF.